This TCR beta chain came from a study of blood T cell repertoires in COVID-19. Looking at the study overall: Samples of COVID-19 (acute and convalescent) were obtained from the United States, Italy and Spain. Nucleic acid was either cDNA or gDNA, and it came from T cells, B-cell-depleted T cells, or PBMCs.

The data were produced by immunoSEQ multiplex PCR, yet TCRdb's version contains in-frame clones alone and is incomplete. This sample has some 110,000 clones, with roughly four fifths found just once. Germline CDR1 and CDR2: WNHNN and SYGVQD (reference sequence). The CDR3 is 14 amino acids. The V end lost 2 bases, the J end lost 5 bases, and 10 bases lay between the germline ends. The rearrangement joins TRBV10-1 to TRBJ1-3; maybe TRBD1 (6 bases). The sequenced material came from peripheral blood. The TCR was taken from a woman aged 70-85 years with acute or convalescent COVID-19. CDR3 DNA: TGCGCCAGCAGTGAGCAGGGGCTGCGAAACACCATATATTTT. Protein: CASSEQGLRNTIYF.